Described below is a single TCR beta chain sequence and its context. What it recognizes is unknown. These data come from a study of cytomegalovirus exposure and HLA in healthy donors. The study's findings and limits: The authors later found most CMV-associated TCR beta chains appeared HLA-restricted.

Primers included in the PCR were 60 Vbeta and 13 Jbeta primers. The protocol was immunoSEQ multiplex PCR, while the TCRdb copy is restricted to in-frame clones and leaves out a portion. This table holds 99,000 or so clones, approximately 78% found once. The V gene lost 2 bases and the J gene lost 5 bases, with 6 bases spanning the gap. From germline, CDR1 is LNHDA and CDR2 SQIVND (reference sequence). The CDR3 sequence is 12 residues long. The receptor was derived from a woman in her 40s in good health and CMV-seronegative. The rearrangement uses TRBV19 and TRBJ2-5; D remains ambiguous. Source material: PBMCs. The CDR3 nucleotides are TGTGCCAGTAGTATAATCGGGGAGACCCAGTACTTC. Translating it yields CASSIIGETQYF.